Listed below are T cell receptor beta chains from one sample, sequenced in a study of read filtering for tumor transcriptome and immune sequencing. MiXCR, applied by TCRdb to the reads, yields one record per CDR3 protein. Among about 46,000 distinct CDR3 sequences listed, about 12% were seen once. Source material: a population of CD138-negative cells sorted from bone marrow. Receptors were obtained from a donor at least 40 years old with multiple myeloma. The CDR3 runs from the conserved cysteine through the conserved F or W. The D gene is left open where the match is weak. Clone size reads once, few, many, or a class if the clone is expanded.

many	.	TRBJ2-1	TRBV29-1	CSVDEQRSYNEQFF	TGCAGCGTTGATGAACAGCGATCCTACAATGAGCAGTTCTTC
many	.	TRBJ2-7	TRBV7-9	CASSLGGVSYEQYF	TGTGCCAGCAGCTTAGGCGGGGTCTCCTACGAGCAGTACTTC
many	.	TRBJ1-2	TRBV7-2	CASSLMKGAGDGYTF	TGTGCCAGCAGCTTAATGAAAGGGGCTGGAGACGGCTACACCTTC
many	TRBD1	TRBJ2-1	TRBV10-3	CAISGGTGAAYNEQFF	TGTGCCATCAGTGGTGGGACAGGGGCCGCATACAATGAGCAGTTCTTC
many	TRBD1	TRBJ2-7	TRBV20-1	CSAPSRRTGGYEQYF	TGCAGTGCCCCGTCCCGTCGGACAGGGGGCTACGAGCAGTACTTC
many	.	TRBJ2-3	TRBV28	CASSFSGRRDTQYF	TGTGCCAGCAGTTTTTCGGGAAGAAGAGATACGCAGTATTTT
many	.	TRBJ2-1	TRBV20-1	CSASPRDSRNYNEQFF	TGCAGTGCTAGCCCCCGGGATAGCCGAAACTACAATGAGCAGTTCTTC
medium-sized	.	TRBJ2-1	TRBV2	CASSTQGGSYNEQFF	TGTGCCAGCAGCACCCAGGGCGGCTCTTACAATGAGCAGTTCTTC
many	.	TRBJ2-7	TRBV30	CAWSVERPTAYEQYF	TGTGCCTGGAGTGTAGAACGCCCCACCGCCTACGAGCAGTACTTC
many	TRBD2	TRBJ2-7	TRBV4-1	CASSHQGLAVPYEQYF	TGCGCCAGCAGCCACCAGGGACTAGCGGTCCCCTACGAGCAGTACTTC